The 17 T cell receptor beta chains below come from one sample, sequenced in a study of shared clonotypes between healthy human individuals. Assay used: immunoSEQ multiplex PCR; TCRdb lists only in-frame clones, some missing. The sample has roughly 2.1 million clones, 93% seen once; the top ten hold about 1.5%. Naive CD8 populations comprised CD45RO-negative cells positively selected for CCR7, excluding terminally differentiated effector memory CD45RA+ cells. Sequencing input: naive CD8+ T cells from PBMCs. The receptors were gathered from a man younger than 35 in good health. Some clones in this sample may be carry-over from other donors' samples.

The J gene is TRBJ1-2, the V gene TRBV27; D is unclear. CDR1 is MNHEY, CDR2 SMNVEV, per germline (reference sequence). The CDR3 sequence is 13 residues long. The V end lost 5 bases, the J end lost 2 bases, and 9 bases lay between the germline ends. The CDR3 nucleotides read TGTGCCAGCAGTCGAGGACTAAACTATGGCTACACCTTC. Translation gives CASSRGLNYGYTF.

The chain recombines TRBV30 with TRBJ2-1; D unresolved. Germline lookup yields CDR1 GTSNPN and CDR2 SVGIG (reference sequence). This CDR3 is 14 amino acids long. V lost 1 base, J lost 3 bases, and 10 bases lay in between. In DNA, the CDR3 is TGTGCCTGGAGTGCCCCCGGCCTCTACAATGAGCAGTTCTTC. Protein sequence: CAWSAPGLYNEQFF. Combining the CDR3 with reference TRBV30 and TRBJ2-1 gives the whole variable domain SQTIHQWPATLVQPVGSPLSLECTVEGTSNPNLYWYRQAAGRGLQLLFYSVGIGQISSEVPQNLSASRPQDRQFILSSKKLLLSDSGFYLCAWSAPGLYNEQFFGPGTRLTVL.

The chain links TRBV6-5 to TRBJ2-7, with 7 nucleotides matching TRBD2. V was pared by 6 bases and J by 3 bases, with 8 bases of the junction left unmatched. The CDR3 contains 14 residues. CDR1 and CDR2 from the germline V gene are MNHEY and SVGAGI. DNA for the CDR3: TGTGCCAGCAGCCCGGGCTCGGGGGGCTACGAGCAGTACTTC. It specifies CASSPGSGGYEQYF.

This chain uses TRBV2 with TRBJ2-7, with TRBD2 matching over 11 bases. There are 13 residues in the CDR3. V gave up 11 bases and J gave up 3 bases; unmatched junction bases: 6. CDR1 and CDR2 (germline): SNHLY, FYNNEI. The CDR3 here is CAQLAGAGYEQYF. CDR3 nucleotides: TGTGCCCAACTAGCGGGAGCGGGCTACGAGCAGTACTTC.

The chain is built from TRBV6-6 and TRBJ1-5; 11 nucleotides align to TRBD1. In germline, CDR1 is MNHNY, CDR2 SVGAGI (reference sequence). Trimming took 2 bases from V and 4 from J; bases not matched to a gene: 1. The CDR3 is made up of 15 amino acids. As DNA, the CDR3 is TGTGCCAGCAGTTACGGGACAGGGGGTAATCAGCCCCAGCATTTT. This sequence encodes CASSYGTGGNQPQHF.

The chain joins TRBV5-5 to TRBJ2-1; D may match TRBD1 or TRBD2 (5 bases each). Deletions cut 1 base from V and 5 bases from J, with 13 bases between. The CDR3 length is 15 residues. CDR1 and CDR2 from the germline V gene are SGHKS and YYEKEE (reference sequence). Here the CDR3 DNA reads TGTGCCAGCAGCTTGTCCAGGGCCGGGGACAATGAGCAGTTCTTC. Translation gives CASSLSRAGDNEQFF.

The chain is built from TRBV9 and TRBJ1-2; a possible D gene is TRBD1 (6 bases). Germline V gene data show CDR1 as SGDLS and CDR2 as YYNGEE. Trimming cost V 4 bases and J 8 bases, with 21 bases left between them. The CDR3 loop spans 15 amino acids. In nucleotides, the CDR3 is TGTGCCAGCAGCCCGTCCTCCGGGACAACCATGGGCTACACCTTC. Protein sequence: CASSPSSGTTMGYTF. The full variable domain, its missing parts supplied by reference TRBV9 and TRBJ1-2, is DSGVTQTPKHLITATGQRVTLRCSPRSGDLSVYWYQQSLDQGLQFLIQYYNGEERAKGNILERFSAQQFPDLHSELNLSSLELGDSALYFCASSPSSGTTMGYTFGSGTRLTVV.

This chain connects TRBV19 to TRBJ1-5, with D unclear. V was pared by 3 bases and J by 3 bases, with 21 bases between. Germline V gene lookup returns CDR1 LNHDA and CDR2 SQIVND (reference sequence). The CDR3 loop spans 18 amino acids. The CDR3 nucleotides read TGTGCCAGTAGTATGCCGGCGGAGGGCTTGGGTGTCAATCAGCCCCAGCATTTT. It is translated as CASSMPAEGLGVNQPQHF.

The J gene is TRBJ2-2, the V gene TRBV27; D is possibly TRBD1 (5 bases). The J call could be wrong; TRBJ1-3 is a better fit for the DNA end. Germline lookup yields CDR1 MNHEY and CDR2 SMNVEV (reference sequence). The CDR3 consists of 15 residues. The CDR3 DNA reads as TGTGCCAGCAGTTTATACAGGAGCTCTGGAAACACCATATATTTT. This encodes CASSLYRSSGNTIYF.

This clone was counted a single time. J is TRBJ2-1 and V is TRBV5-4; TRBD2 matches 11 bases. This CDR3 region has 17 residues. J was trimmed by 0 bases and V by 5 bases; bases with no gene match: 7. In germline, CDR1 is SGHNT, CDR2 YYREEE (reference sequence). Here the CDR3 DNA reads TGTGCCAGCAGTATTAGACTAGCGGGGAGCTCCTACAATGAGCAGTTCTTC. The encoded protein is CASSIRLAGSSYNEQFF.

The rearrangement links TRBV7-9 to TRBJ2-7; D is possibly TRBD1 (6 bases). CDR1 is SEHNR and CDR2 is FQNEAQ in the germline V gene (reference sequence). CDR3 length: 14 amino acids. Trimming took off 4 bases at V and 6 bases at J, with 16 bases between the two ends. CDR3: CASSSRGIYFEQYF. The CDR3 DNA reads TGTGCCAGCAGCTCCAGGGGCATCTACTTCGAGCAGTACTTC.

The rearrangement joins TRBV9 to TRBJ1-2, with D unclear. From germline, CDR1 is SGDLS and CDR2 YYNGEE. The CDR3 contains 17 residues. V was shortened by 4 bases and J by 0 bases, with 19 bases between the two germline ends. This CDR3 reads CASSPGMNVGPNYGYTF. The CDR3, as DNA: TGTGCCAGCAGCCCCGGGATGAATGTTGGTCCTAACTATGGCTACACCTTC. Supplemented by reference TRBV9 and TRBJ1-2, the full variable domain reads DSGVTQTPKHLITATGQRVTLRCSPRSGDLSVYWYQQSLDQGLQFLIQYYNGEERAKGNILERFSAQQFPDLHSELNLSSLELGDSALYFCASSPGMNVGPNYGYTFGSGTRLTVV.

In nucleotides, the CDR3 is TGTGCCAGCTCACCACCCGAGACAGTAGTGAACACCGGGGAGCTGTTTTTT. This codes for CASSPPETVVNTGELFF. The V gene is TRBV18, the J gene TRBJ2-2, with TRBD1 as a possible D gene (5 bases). V was cut by 0 bases and J by 1 base, with 12 bases left in between. Germline values: CDR1 KGHSH, CDR2 LQKENI. The CDR3 length is 17 residues.

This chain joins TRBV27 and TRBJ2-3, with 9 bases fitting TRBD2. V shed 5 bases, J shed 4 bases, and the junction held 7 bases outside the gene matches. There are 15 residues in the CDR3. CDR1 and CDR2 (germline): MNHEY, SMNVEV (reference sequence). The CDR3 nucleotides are TGTGCCAGCAGTATGGGTAGCGGGAGTTCAGATACGCAGTATTTT. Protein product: CASSMGSGSSDTQYF.

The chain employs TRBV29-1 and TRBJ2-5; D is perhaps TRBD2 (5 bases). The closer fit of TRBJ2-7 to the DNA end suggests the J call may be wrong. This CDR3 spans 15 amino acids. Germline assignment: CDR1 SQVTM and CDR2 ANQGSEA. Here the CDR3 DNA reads TGCAGCGTTGAAACGGCTAGCAACCCAACCTACGAGCAGTACTTC. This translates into CSVETASNPTYEQYF.

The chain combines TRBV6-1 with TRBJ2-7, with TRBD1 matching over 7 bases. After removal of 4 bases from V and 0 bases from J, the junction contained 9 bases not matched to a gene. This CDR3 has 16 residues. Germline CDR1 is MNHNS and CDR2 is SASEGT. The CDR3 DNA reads TGTGCCAGCAGTGCGCAGGGGGTAAGGAGCTCCTACGAGCAGTACTTC. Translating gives CASSAQGVRSSYEQYF.

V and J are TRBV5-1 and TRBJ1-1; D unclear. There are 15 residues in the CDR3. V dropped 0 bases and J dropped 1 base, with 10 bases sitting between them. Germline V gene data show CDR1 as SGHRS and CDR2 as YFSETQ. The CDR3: CASSLDSSKNTEAFF. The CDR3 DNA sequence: TGCGCCAGCAGCTTGGATTCCTCTAAGAACACTGAAGCTTTCTTT.